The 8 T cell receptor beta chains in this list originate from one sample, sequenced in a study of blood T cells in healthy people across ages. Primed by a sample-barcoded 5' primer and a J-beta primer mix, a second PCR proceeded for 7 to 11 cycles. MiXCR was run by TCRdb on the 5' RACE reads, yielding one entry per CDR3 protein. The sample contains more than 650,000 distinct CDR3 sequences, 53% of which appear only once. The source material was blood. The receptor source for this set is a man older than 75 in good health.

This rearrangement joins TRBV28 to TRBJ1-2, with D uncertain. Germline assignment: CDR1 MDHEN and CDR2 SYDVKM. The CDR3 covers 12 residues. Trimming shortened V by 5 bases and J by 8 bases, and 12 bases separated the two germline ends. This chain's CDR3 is CASSTGASGYTF. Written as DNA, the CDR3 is TGTGCCAGCAGTACCGGTGCCTCGGGCTACACCTTC.

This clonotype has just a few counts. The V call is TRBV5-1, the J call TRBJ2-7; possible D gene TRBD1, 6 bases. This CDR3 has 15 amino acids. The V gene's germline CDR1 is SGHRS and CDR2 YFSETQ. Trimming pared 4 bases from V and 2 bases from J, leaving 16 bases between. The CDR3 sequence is CASSLATGAPYEQYF. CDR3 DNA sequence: TGCGCCAGCAGCCTCGCGACAGGCGCTCCCTACGAGCAGTACTTC.

Here the CDR3 DNA reads TGTGCCAGCAGCAGGGGACATCGCTCTGGGGCCAACGTCCTGACTTTC. Translation: CASSRGHRSGANVLTF. This chain uses TRBV9 with TRBJ2-6; weak D call: TRBD1 (6 bases). CDR3 length: 16 residues. V lost 4 bases, J lost 0 bases, and 11 bases lay in between. Germline loops: CDR1 SGDLS, CDR2 YYNGEE.

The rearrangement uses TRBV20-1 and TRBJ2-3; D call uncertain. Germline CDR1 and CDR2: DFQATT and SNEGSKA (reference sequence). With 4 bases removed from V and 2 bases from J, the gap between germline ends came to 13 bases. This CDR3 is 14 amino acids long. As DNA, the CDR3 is TGCAGTGCTAAAAAGGGAACCGTCACAGATACGCAGTATTTT. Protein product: CSAKKGTVTDTQYF.

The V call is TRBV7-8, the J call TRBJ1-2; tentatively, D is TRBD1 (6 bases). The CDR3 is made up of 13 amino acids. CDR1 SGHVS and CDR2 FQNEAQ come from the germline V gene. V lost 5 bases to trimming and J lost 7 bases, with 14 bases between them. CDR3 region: CASSLPGASGYTF. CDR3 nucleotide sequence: TGTGCCAGCAGCCTCCCGGGGGCGTCTGGCTACACCTTC. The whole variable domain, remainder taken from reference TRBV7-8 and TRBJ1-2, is GAGVSQSPRYKVAKRGQDVALRCDPISGHVSLFWYQQALGQGPEFLTYFQNEAQLDKSGLPSDRFFAERPEGSVSTLKIQRTQQEDSAVYLCASSLPGASGYTFGSGTRLTVV.

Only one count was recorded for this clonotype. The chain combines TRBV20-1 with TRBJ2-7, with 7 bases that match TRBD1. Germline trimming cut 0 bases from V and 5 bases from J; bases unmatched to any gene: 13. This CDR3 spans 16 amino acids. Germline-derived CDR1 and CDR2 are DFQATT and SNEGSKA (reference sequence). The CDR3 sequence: CSARDLFRGPDNEQYF. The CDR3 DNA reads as TGCAGTGCTAGAGATCTGTTTAGGGGGCCAGATAACGAGCAGTACTTC.

Here the CDR3 DNA reads TGTGCCAGCAGTGGTAGCGGGAGGAACATTCAGTACTTC. Translated: CASSGSGRNIQYF. This rearrangement joins TRBV6-5 to TRBJ2-7, with 10 bases identical to TRBD2. The tail of the sequence fits TRBJ2-4 better, so the J call may be wrong. Looked up from germline, CDR1 is MNHEY and CDR2 is SVGAGI. The CDR3 length is 13 residues.

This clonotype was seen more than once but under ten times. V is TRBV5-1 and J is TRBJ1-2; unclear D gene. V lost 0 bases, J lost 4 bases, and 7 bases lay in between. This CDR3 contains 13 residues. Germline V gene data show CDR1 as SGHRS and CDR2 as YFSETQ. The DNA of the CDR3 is TGCGCCAGCAGCTTGGGTTCAGGCTATGGCTACACCTTC. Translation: CASSLGSGYGYTF.